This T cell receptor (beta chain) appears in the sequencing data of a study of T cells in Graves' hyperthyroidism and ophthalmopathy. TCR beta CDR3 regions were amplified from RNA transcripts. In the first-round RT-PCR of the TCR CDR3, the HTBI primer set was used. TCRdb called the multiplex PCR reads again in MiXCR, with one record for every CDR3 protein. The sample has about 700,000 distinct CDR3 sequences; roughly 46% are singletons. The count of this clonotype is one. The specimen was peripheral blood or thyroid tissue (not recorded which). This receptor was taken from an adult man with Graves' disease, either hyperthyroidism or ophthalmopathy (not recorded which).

CDR3 in DNA: TGCAGTGCTAGAGAGGCCAGGGAGACCCAGTACTTC. It specifies CSAREARETQYF. The chain joins TRBV20-1 to TRBJ2-5; D is unclear. Germline-derived CDR1 and CDR2 are DFQATT and SNEGSKA (reference sequence). CDR3 length equals 12 residues. The V end was cut by 0 bases, the J end by 5 bases, with 7 bases between.